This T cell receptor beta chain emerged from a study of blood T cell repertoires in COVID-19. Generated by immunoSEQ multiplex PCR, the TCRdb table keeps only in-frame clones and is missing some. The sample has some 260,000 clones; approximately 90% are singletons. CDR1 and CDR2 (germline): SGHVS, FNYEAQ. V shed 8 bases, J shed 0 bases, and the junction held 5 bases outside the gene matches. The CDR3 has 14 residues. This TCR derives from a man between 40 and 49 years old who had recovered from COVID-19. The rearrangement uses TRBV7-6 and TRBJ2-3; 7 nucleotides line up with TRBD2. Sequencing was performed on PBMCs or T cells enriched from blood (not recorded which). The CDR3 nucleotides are TGTGCCAGCGTACGCGGGGGAAGCACAGATACGCAGTATTTT. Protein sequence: CASVRGGSTDTQYF.